This TCR beta chain originates from a study of blood T cell repertoires in COVID-19. The overall study: The United States, Italy and Spain supplied acute and convalescent COVID-19 samples.

TCRdb's table, derived via immunoSEQ multiplex PCR, lists solely in-frame clones and lacks some. The top ten hold around 6% of the sample, which has around 220,000 clones, around 87% seen once. The germline CDR1 and CDR2 sequences are LNHNV and YYDKDF (reference sequence). V was clipped by 2 bases and J by 0 bases; unmatched bases: 6. The CDR3 has 18 amino acids. The sample taken for sequencing was PBMCs or T cells enriched from blood (not recorded which). This receptor was obtained from a woman in her twenties or thirties with acute COVID-19. The rearrangement joins TRBV15 to TRBJ2-5; 13 positions match TRBD2. CDR3 sequence: CATSRPGTSGEYQETQYF. DNA for the CDR3: TGTGCCACCAGCAGACCCGGGACTAGCGGGGAGTACCAAGAGACCCAGTACTTC.